This T cell receptor beta chain was retrieved from a study of shared clonotypes between healthy human individuals. In the study overall: The composition of the donors was a couple of women and a few men aged 18 to 49. Three plates were used per donor for CD4 naive, three for CD4 memory, two for CD8 naive and one for CD8 memory. General study results and limits: Naive CD4 clonotype sharing across four donors was around 5%. In this cohort, only blood was sampled, and tissue repertoires likely differ.

The assay was immunoSEQ multiplex PCR, and TCRdb's table has in-frame clones only and misses some. The sample includes hundreds of thousands of clones, about 95% of them seen just once. CD45RO-negative CD8 cells positively selected for CCR7 made up the naive population, which excluded terminally differentiated effector memory CD45RA+ cells. As for this clone: Its antigen is not known.

The sample was naive CD8+ T cells sorted from blood. The TCR sequence derives from a woman aged 25 to 39 in good health.

The CDR3 loop is CASSSGTGVGEQYF. In DNA form, the CDR3 reads TGTGCCAGCAGTTCCGGGACAGGGGTGGGCGAGCAGTACTTC. V is TRBV13 and J is TRBJ2-7; 10 nucleotides align to TRBD1. Trimming removed 6 bases from V and 6 bases from J; junction bases left unmatched: 8. The CDR3 length is 14 residues. Germline loops: CDR1 PRHDT, CDR2 FYEKMQ (reference sequence).